This T cell receptor beta chain is from a study of blood T cell repertoires in COVID-19. Per the original data handling: Estimation of nucleated cell counts relied on the amplification of reference gene primers. Assay: immunoSEQ multiplex PCR; the TCRdb copy retains only in-frame clones and omits some. V and J calls and clone size come straight from that table; D and trimming were deduced from the DNA. The sample lists about 180,000 clones, more than 65% seen once, with roughly 15% in the top ten. Two consecutive negative NP/OP PCR tests, clearance, or resolved symptoms defined Cohort 3 recovery. The V and J ends lost 3 bases and 9 bases respectively, with 11 bases between them. The CDR3 runs 13 residues. From germline, CDR1 is MGHRA and CDR2 YSYEKL.

The sequence came from a man aged 50 to 59 who had recovered from COVID-19. Sequencing used PBMCs or T cells enriched from blood (not recorded which). The V gene is TRBV4-1, the J gene TRBJ2-2; tentative D call: TRBD1 (5 bases). The CDR3 is CASSQQGGWELFF. The CDR3 coding sequence is TGCGCCAGCAGCCAGCAGGGTGGCTGGGAGCTGTTTTTT.